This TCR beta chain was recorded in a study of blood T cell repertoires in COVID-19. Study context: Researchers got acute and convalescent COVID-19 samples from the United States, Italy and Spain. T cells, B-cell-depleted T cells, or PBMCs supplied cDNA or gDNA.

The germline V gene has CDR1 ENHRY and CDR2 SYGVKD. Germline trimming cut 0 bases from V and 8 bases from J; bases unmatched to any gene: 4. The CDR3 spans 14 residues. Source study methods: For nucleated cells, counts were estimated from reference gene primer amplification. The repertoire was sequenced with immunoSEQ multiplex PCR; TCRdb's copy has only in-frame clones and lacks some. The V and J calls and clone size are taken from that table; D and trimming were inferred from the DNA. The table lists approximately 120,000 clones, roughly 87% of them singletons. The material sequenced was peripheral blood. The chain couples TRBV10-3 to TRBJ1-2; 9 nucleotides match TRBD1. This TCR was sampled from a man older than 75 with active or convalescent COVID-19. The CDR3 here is CAISESRQGGGYTF. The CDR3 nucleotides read TGTGCCATCAGTGAGTCGCGACAGGGGGGCGGCTACACCTTC.